These T cell receptor beta chains were read from a single sample in a study of blood T cells in healthy people across ages. TCRdb re-derived calls from the 5' RACE reads in MiXCR, one entry per CDR3 protein. This sample has 1.5 million to 2 million distinct CDR3 sequences, with around half found just once. Sequenced material: blood. The receptors come from a woman in her thirties or forties in good health. The CDR3 runs from the conserved cysteine through the conserved F or W. A D gene is named only where the DNA matches it firmly. The size of a clone is reported for some rows only, either as once, few or many, or as a class for expanded clones.

j_gene: TRBJ2-3; v_gene: TRBV5-4; abundance: NA; d_gene: TRBD1; CDR3aa: CASSPGPGQGSDTQYF; CDR3nt: TGTGCCAGCAGCCCGGGCCCGGGACAGGGATCAGATACGCAGTATTTT
j_gene: TRBJ2-3; v_gene: TRBV20-1; abundance: NA; d_gene: NA; CDR3aa: CSATAPGTPSDTQYF; CDR3nt: TGCAGTGCTACCGCCCCCGGGACACCTTCAGATACGCAGTATTTT
j_gene: TRBJ2-3; v_gene: TRBV11-2; abundance: once; d_gene: TRBD2; CDR3aa: CASSQGTSGGYTSTDTQYF; CDR3nt: TGTGCCAGCAGCCAAGGAACTAGCGGGGGCTACACTAGCACAGATACGCAGTATTTT
j_gene: TRBJ2-5; v_gene: TRBV7-2; abundance: NA; d_gene: NA; CDR3aa: CACSLGRVRETQYF; CDR3nt: TGTGCCTGCAGCTTAGGTCGGGTCAGGGAGACCCAGTACTTC
j_gene: TRBJ2-1; v_gene: TRBV27; abundance: NA; d_gene: NA; CDR3aa: CAIRRHSSYNEQFF; CDR3nt: TGTGCCATCCGACGCCACTCGTCCTACAATGAGCAGTTCTTC
j_gene: TRBJ1-1; v_gene: TRBV20-1; abundance: NA; d_gene: NA; CDR3aa: CSASGPLNTEAFF; CDR3nt: TGCAGTGCTAGTGGACCCTTGAACACTGAAGCTTTCTTT
j_gene: TRBJ1-1; v_gene: TRBV2; abundance: NA; d_gene: NA; CDR3aa: CASSESRLNTEAFF; CDR3nt: TGTGCCAGCAGTGAGTCCCGACTCAACACTGAAGCTTTCTTT
j_gene: TRBJ2-3; v_gene: TRBV4-1; abundance: NA; d_gene: TRBD2; CDR3aa: CASSQERGGLSSTDTQYF; CDR3nt: TGCGCCAGCAGCCAGGAGCGGGGGGGCCTCTCGAGCACAGATACGCAGTATTTT
j_gene: TRBJ2-5; v_gene: TRBV7-9; abundance: NA; d_gene: TRBD1; CDR3aa: CASSKDRLQETQYF; CDR3nt: TGTGCCAGCAGCAAGGACAGGCTACAAGAGACCCAGTACTTC
j_gene: TRBJ2-7; v_gene: TRBV6-5; abundance: NA; d_gene: TRBD1; CDR3aa: CASRRAGGAYEQYF; CDR3nt: TGTGCCAGCAGAAGGGCAGGGGGCGCCTACGAGCAGTACTTC
j_gene: TRBJ2-3; v_gene: TRBV12-3/TRBV12-4; abundance: NA; d_gene: TRBD2; CDR3aa: CASSWRESADTQYF; CDR3nt: TGTGCCAGCAGTTGGCGGGAGAGCGCAGATACGCAGTATTTT
j_gene: TRBJ1-2; v_gene: TRBV29-1; abundance: NA; d_gene: NA; CDR3aa: CSVVRGVYGYTF; CDR3nt: TGCAGCGTTGTAAGAGGGGTCTATGGCTACACCTTC
j_gene: TRBJ1-5; v_gene: TRBV27; abundance: few; d_gene: NA; CDR3aa: CASSQDSPNQPQHF; CDR3nt: TGTGCCAGCAGTCAGGACAGTCCCAATCAGCCCCAGCATTTT
j_gene: TRBJ2-1; v_gene: TRBV6-2/TRBV6-3; abundance: many; d_gene: TRBD1; CDR3aa: CASRPGTGDGNEQFF; CDR3nt: TGTGCCAGCAGACCCGGGACAGGGGACGGGAATGAGCAGTTCTTC
j_gene: TRBJ2-5; v_gene: TRBV12-3/TRBV12-4; abundance: few; d_gene: TRBD2; CDR3aa: CASRQLAGRPQETQYF; CDR3nt: TGTGCCAGCAGACAACTAGCGGGGAGACCCCAAGAGACCCAGTACTTC
j_gene: TRBJ2-7; v_gene: TRBV5-1; abundance: many; d_gene: TRBD2; CDR3aa: CASSSSGGSYEQYF; CDR3nt: TGTGCCAGCAGCAGTAGCGGGGGGTCCTACGAGCAGTACTTC
j_gene: TRBJ2-1; v_gene: TRBV6-1; abundance: few; d_gene: TRBD2; CDR3aa: CASSDPGLTYNEQFF; CDR3nt: TGTGCCAGCAGTGACCCGGGACTAACCTACAATGAGCAGTTCTTC
j_gene: TRBJ2-7; v_gene: TRBV27; abundance: NA; d_gene: TRBD2; CDR3aa: CASSRPLGGGTYEQYF; CDR3nt: TGTGCCAGCAGTCGTCCTCTTGGCGGGGGGACCTACGAGCAGTACTTC
j_gene: TRBJ2-1; v_gene: TRBV20-1; abundance: few; d_gene: NA; CDR3aa: CSARAPRLGINEQFF; CDR3nt: TGCAGTGCTAGGGCCCCACGGTTGGGGATCAATGAGCAGTTCTTC
j_gene: TRBJ2-7; v_gene: TRBV6-2/TRBV6-3; abundance: NA; d_gene: NA; CDR3aa: CASSPGRGTGEQYF; CDR3nt: TGTGCCAGCAGTCCCGGGCGGGGTACGGGAGAGCAGTACTTC
j_gene: TRBJ1-3; v_gene: TRBV9; abundance: NA; d_gene: NA; CDR3aa: CASSVATGGAKGNTIYF; CDR3nt: TGTGCCAGCAGCGTAGCTACGGGGGGCGCGAAGGGAAACACCATATATTTT
j_gene: TRBJ2-3; v_gene: TRBV10-3; abundance: NA; d_gene: NA; CDR3aa: CALTDGAPLYTQYF; CDR3nt: TGTGCCCTCACGGACGGGGCCCCCTTGTATACGCAGTATTTT
j_gene: TRBJ1-6; v_gene: TRBV4-1; abundance: few; d_gene: NA; CDR3aa: CASTAQGRNSPLHF; CDR3nt: TGCGCCAGCACGGCCCAAGGAAGGAATTCACCCCTCCACTTT
j_gene: TRBJ1-1; v_gene: TRBV4-2; abundance: few; d_gene: NA; CDR3aa: CASSAQGAWTEAFF; CDR3nt: TGTGCCAGCAGCGCACAGGGAGCTTGGACTGAAGCTTTCTTT
j_gene: TRBJ2-3; v_gene: TRBV6-6; abundance: few; d_gene: TRBD2; CDR3aa: CAGRLAGGTTDTQYF; CDR3nt: TGTGCCGGCAGACTAGCGGGGGGGACCACAGATACGCAGTATTTT
j_gene: TRBJ2-7; v_gene: TRBV29-1; abundance: many; d_gene: TRBD1; CDR3aa: CSVEGGQGGDYEQYF; CDR3nt: TGCAGCGTTGAAGGGGGACAGGGGGGTGACTACGAGCAGTACTTC
j_gene: TRBJ1-2; v_gene: TRBV28; abundance: NA; d_gene: NA; CDR3aa: CASSPGQALLNYGYTF; CDR3nt: TGTGCCAGCAGCCCAGGTCAGGCCCTCCTCAACTATGGCTACACCTTC
j_gene: TRBJ2-3; v_gene: TRBV7-2; abundance: NA; d_gene: NA; CDR3aa: CASSSRPGTPMTDTQYF; CDR3nt: TGTGCCAGCAGCTCCCGGCCAGGGACTCCGATGACAGATACGCAGTATTTT
j_gene: TRBJ1-5; v_gene: TRBV10-3; abundance: NA; d_gene: NA; CDR3aa: CAISDWDDQPQHF; CDR3nt: TGTGCCATCAGCGACTGGGACGATCAGCCCCAGCATTTT
j_gene: TRBJ2-1; v_gene: TRBV6-2/TRBV6-3; abundance: once; d_gene: TRBD2; CDR3aa: CASKISGGYEQFF; CDR3nt: TGTGCCAGCAAAATAAGCGGGGGGTATGAGCAGTTCTTC
j_gene: TRBJ2-1; v_gene: TRBV13; abundance: few; d_gene: NA; CDR3aa: CASSQGEGYSNEQFF; CDR3nt: TGTGCCAGCAGCCAGGGTGAAGGTTATAGCAATGAGCAGTTCTTC
j_gene: TRBJ2-2; v_gene: TRBV20-1; abundance: NA; d_gene: NA; CDR3aa: CSARDGKTNTGELFF; CDR3nt: TGCAGTGCAAGGGACGGAAAGACGAACACCGGGGAGCTGTTTTTT
j_gene: TRBJ1-4; v_gene: TRBV5-1; abundance: NA; d_gene: NA; CDR3aa: CASSSNAASTNEKLFF; CDR3nt: TGCGCCAGCAGCTCGAACGCGGCTTCAACTAATGAAAAACTGTTTTTT
j_gene: TRBJ2-3; v_gene: TRBV27; abundance: NA; d_gene: NA; CDR3aa: CASSLSAADTQYF; CDR3nt: TGTGCCAGCAGTCTATCGGCAGCAGATACGCAGTATTTT
j_gene: TRBJ1-6; v_gene: TRBV4-3; abundance: NA; d_gene: NA; CDR3aa: CASSQGELVGSPLHF; CDR3nt: TGCGCCAGCAGCCAAGGAGAACTAGTGGGGTCACCCCTCCACTTT
j_gene: TRBJ1-1; v_gene: TRBV18; abundance: NA; d_gene: NA; CDR3aa: CASSPAGAAEAFF; CDR3nt: TGTGCCAGCTCACCTGCAGGGGCGGCTGAAGCTTTCTTT
j_gene: TRBJ2-2; v_gene: TRBV11-1; abundance: NA; d_gene: NA; CDR3aa: CASSLDFTGELFF; CDR3nt: TGTGCCAGCAGCTTAGACTTTACCGGGGAGCTGTTTTTT
j_gene: TRBJ2-7; v_gene: TRBV25-1; abundance: few; d_gene: TRBD1; CDR3aa: CASTKTGVYEQYF; CDR3nt: TGTGCCAGCACGAAAACAGGGGTCTACGAGCAGTACTTC
j_gene: TRBJ1-1; v_gene: TRBV29-1; abundance: once; d_gene: NA; CDR3aa: CSVHKQVLNTEAFF; CDR3nt: TGCAGCGTTCATAAACAGGTACTGAACACTGAAGCTTTCTTT
j_gene: TRBJ2-5; v_gene: TRBV4-3; abundance: NA; d_gene: NA; CDR3aa: CASSQDWGAKTQYF; CDR3nt: TGCGCCAGCAGCCAAGATTGGGGAGCAAAGACCCAGTACTTC
j_gene: TRBJ2-7; v_gene: TRBV2; abundance: NA; d_gene: NA; CDR3aa: CASSGETGSYEQYF; CDR3nt: TGTGCCAGCAGTGGGGAGACAGGATCCTACGAGCAGTACTTC
j_gene: TRBJ2-7; v_gene: TRBV3-1; abundance: NA; d_gene: TRBD2; CDR3aa: CASSQERGGYYEQYF; CDR3nt: TGTGCCAGCAGCCAAGAGCGGGGGGGTTACTACGAGCAGTACTTC
j_gene: TRBJ1-2; v_gene: TRBV5-1; abundance: NA; d_gene: TRBD1; CDR3aa: CASSSFPGTGLRYGYTF; CDR3nt: TGCGCCAGCAGCTCTTTTCCCGGGACAGGGCTCCGATATGGCTACACCTTC
j_gene: TRBJ1-2; v_gene: TRBV20-1; abundance: few; d_gene: TRBD1; CDR3aa: CSATGGIYGYTF; CDR3nt: TGCAGTGCTACAGGGGGTATCTATGGCTACACCTTC
j_gene: TRBJ1-5; v_gene: TRBV28; abundance: NA; d_gene: NA; CDR3aa: CASSSLGGADSQPQHF; CDR3nt: TGTGCCAGCAGTTCCCTCGGGGGGGCAGACAGTCAGCCCCAGCATTTT
j_gene: TRBJ2-7; v_gene: TRBV9; abundance: NA; d_gene: TRBD1; CDR3aa: CASSVTGAEEQYF; CDR3nt: TGTGCCAGCAGCGTGACAGGGGCGGAGGAGCAGTACTTC
j_gene: TRBJ1-2; v_gene: TRBV4-3; abundance: few; d_gene: TRBD1; CDR3aa: CASSQETGQPYGYTF; CDR3nt: TGCGCCAGCAGCCAAGAGACGGGACAGCCCTATGGCTACACCTTC
j_gene: TRBJ2-1; v_gene: TRBV6-1; abundance: NA; d_gene: TRBD2; CDR3aa: CASSTSGGVAGEQFF; CDR3nt: TGTGCCAGCAGCACTAGCGGGGGGGTAGCTGGTGAGCAGTTCTTC
j_gene: TRBJ2-1; v_gene: TRBV27; abundance: few; d_gene: TRBD2; CDR3aa: CASSFGLGRDNEQFF; CDR3nt: TGTGCCAGCAGTTTCGGACTAGGGCGGGACAATGAGCAGTTCTTC
j_gene: TRBJ2-7; v_gene: TRBV6-2/TRBV6-3; abundance: NA; d_gene: NA; CDR3aa: CASSYPAVPYEQYF; CDR3nt: TGTGCCAGCAGTTACCCGGCAGTACCCTACGAGCAGTACTTC
j_gene: TRBJ2-1; v_gene: TRBV6-2/TRBV6-3; abundance: NA; d_gene: TRBD1; CDR3aa: CASSSPDRKNEQFF; CDR3nt: TGTGCCAGCAGTTCCCCGGACAGGAAAAATGAGCAGTTCTTC
j_gene: TRBJ2-7; v_gene: TRBV6-5; abundance: once; d_gene: TRBD1; CDR3aa: CASSRRDSSSYEQYF; CDR3nt: TGTGCCAGCAGTCGCCGGGACAGTTCTTCCTACGAGCAGTACTTC
j_gene: TRBJ2-1; v_gene: TRBV7-9; abundance: once; d_gene: NA; CDR3aa: CASSLGLASGAGNEQFF; CDR3nt: TGTGCCAGCAGCTTAGGGCTCGCTTCGGGGGCCGGGAATGAGCAGTTCTTC
j_gene: TRBJ1-6; v_gene: TRBV27; abundance: few; d_gene: NA; CDR3aa: CASSLDFGSPPHF; CDR3nt: TGTGCCAGCAGTTTAGATTTTGGTTCACCCCCCCACTTT